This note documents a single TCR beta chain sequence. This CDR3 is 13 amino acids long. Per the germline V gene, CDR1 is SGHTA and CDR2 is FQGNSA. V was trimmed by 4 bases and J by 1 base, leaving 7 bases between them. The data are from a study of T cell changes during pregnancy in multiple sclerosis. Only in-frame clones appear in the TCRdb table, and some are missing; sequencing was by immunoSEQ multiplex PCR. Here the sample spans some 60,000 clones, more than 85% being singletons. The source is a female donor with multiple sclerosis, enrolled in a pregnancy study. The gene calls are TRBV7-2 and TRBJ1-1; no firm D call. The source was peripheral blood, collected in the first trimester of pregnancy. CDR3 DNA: TGTGCCAGCAGCTCACAACAGAACACTGAAGCTTTCTTT. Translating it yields CASSSQQNTEAFF.